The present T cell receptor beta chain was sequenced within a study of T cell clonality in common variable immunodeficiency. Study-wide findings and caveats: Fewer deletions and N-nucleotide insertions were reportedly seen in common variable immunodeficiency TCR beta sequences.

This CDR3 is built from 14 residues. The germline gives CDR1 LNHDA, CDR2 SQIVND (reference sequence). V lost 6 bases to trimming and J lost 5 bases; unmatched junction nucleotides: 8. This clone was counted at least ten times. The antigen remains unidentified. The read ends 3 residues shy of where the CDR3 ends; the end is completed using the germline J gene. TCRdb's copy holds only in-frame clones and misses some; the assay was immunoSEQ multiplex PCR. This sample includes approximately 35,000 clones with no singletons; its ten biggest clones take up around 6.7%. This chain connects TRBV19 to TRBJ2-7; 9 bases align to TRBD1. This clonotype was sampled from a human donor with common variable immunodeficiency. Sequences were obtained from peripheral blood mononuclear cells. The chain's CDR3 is CASSHRGQLDEQYF. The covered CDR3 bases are TGTGCCAGTAGCCACAGGGGGCAGTTAGACGAG.